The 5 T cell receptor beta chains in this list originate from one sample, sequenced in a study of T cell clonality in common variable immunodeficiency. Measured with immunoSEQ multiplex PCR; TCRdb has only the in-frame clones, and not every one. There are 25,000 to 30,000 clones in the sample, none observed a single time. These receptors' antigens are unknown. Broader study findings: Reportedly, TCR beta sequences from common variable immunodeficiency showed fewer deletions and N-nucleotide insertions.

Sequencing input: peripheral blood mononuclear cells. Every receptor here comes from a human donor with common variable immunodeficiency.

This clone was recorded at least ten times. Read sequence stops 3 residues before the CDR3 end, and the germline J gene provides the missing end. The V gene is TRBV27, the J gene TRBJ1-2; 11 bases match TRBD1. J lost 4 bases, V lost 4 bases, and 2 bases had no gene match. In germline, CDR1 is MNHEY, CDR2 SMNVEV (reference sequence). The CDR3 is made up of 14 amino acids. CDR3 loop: CASSSGTGGYGYTF. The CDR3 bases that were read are TGTGCCAGCAGTTCCGGGACAGGGGGCTATGGC.

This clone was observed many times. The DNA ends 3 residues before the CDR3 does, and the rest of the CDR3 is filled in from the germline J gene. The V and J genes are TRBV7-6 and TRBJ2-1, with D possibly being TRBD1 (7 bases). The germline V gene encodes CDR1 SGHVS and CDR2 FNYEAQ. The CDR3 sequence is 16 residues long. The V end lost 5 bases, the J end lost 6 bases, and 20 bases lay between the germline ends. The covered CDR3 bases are TGTGCCAGCAGCCCCCACGTGGAGGGGGCGGGCAATGAG. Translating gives CASSPHVEGAGNE. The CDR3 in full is CASSPHVEGAGNEQFF.

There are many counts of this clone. The sequenced CDR3 bases are TGTGCCAGTAAGGCGGGACTAGGATACAATGAG. Its translation: CASKAGLGYNE. The whole CDR3 protein is CASKAGLGYNEQFF. This chain uses TRBV19 with TRBJ2-1; TRBD2 aligns across 8 bases. The read terminates 3 residues before the CDR3 end, so the remaining end is supplied by the germline J gene. The CDR3 is 14 residues long. Germline V gives CDR1 LNHDA, CDR2 SQIVND (reference sequence). After removal of 7 bases from V and 4 bases from J, the junction contained 6 bases not matched to a gene.

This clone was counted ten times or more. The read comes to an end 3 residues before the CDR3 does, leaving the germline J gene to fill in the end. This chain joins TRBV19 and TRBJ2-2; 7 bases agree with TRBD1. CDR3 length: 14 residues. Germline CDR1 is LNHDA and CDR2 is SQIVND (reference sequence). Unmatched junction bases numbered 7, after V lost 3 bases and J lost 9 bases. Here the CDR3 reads CASSIILGGRELFF. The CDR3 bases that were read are TGTGCCAGTAGTATCATCTTAGGGGGCCGGGAG.

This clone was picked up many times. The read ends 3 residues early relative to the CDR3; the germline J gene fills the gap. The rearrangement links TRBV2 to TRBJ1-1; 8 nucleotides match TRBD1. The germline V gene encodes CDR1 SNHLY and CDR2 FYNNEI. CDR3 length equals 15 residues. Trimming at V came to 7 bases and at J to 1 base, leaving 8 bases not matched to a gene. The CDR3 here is CASILDRVENTEAFF. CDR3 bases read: TGTGCCAGCATCTTGGACAGGGTTGAGAACACTGAA.